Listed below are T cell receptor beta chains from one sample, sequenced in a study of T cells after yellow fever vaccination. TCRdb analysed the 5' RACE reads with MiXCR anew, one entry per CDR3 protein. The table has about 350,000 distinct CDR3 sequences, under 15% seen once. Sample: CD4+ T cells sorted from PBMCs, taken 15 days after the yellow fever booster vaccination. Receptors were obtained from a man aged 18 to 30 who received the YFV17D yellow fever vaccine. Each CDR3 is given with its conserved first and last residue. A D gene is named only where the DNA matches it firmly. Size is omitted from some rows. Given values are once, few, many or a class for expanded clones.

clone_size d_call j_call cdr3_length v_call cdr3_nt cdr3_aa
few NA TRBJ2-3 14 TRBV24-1 TGTGCCACCAGTGACGGTGGACTATCAGATACGCAGTATTTT CATSDGGLSDTQYF
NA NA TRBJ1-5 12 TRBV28 TGTGCCAGCACTCTCCGTGGACAGCCCCAGCATTTT CASTLRGQPQHF
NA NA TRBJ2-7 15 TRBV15 TGTGCCACCAGCAGAGCCCTCGGCGGCCCCTACGAGCAGTACTTC CATSRALGGPYEQYF
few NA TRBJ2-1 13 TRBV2 TGTGCCAGCACTCCGAGGGGGGGCAATGAGCAGTTCTTC CASTPRGGNEQFF
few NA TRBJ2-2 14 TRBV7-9 TGTGCCAGCAGCTTTCTCGGGGCCACCGGGGAGCTGTTTTTT CASSFLGATGELFF
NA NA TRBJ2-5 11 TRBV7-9 TGTGCCAGCAGCCTAGAATGGACCCAGTACTTC CASSLEWTQYF
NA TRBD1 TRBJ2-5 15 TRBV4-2 TGTGCCAGCAGCCAGCCTGGACAGGCCCCCGAGACCCAGTACTTC CASSQPGQAPETQYF
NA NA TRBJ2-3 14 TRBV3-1 TGTGCCAGCAGCCCCTGGACTGGGGCGGATACGCAGTATTTT CASSPWTGADTQYF
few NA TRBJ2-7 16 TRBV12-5 TGTGCTAGTGGTTTGGTACGTGGGACGGTCTCCTACGAGCAGTACTTC CASGLVRGTVSYEQYF
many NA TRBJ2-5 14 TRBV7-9 TGTGCCAGCAGCTACTGGGCTTTACAAGAGACCCAGTACTTC CASSYWALQETQYF
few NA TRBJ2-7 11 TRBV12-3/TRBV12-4 TGTGCCAGCAGTTTAGACCACGAGCAGTACTTC CASSLDHEQYF
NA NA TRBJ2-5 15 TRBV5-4 TGTGCCAGCAGCCCCCCACAGGGTGGGGTAGGGACCCAGTACTTC CASSPPQGGVGTQYF
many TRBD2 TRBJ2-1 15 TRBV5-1 TGCGCCAGCAGCTTAAGGTTGGGGGGGAAGGATGAGCAGTTCTTC CASSLRLGGKDEQFF
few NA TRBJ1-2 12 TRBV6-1 TGTGCCAGCAGTATAAGTTCCTATGGCTACACCTTC CASSISSYGYTF
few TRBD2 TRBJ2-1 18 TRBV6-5 TGTGCCAGCCGGCCGGGGGGGGTAAACAGGAGCTCCTACAATGAGCAGTTCTTC CASRPGGVNRSSYNEQFF
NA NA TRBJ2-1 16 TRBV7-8 TGTGCCAGCAGCTGGGGTCCAGCGGGCTCCTACAATGAGCAGTTCTTC CASSWGPAGSYNEQFF
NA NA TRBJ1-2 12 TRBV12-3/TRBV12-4 TGTGCCACCCGTGGACAGTTCTATGGCTACACCTTC CATRGQFYGYTF
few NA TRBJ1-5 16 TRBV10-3 TGTGCCATCAGTGAGGGAAGGGGCGTCCGCAATCAGCCCCAGCATTTT CAISEGRGVRNQPQHF